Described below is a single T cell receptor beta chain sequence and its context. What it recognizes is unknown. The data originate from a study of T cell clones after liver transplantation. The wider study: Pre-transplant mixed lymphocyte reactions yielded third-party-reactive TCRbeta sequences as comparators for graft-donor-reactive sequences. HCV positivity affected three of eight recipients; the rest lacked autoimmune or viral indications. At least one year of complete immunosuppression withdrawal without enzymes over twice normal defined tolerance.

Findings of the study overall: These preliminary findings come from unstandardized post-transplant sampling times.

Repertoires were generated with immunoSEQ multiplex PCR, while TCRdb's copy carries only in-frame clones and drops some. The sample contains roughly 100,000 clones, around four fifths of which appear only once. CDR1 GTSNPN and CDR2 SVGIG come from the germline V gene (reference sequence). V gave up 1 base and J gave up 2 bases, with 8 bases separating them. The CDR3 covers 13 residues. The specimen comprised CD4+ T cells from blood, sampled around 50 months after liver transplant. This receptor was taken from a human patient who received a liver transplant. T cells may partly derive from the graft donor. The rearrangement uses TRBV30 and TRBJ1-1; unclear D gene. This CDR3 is CAWSGTQNTEAFF. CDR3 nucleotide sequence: TGTGCCTGGAGTGGTACACAAAACACTGAAGCTTTCTTT.